This T cell receptor (beta chain) came from a study of regulatory T cells in long-lasting Graves disease. Study-wide results and caveats: Persistent patients had a count of shared public clonotypes (around 2,700) that exceeded that of new patients (around 1,000). Newly diagnosed disease favored TRBV20-1 and TRBJ2-1 over persistent disease.

This clonotype has a handful of counts. Antigen unknown. Time point in this sample: persistent/refractory GD, antithyroid drugs over 5 years with positive TRAb. After RNA was extracted from PBMCs, the TCR library was made from it. Graves' disease diagnosis was established per American Thyroid Association guidelines. The patients were enrolled through endocrinology in Xi'an, China. The germline gives CDR1 MGHRA, CDR2 YSYEKL. This CDR3 has 15 residues. V lost 0 bases, J lost 5 bases, and 13 bases lay in between. Researchers made TCR beta libraries by using iRepertoire HTBI primers and running Arm-PCR on CDR3 regions. From the multiplex PCR reads, TCRdb called clonotypes with MiXCR, one entry per CDR3 protein. The sample has 400,000 to 500,000 distinct CDR3 sequences; about 21% are singletons.

J is TRBJ1-1 and V is TRBV4-1, with a tentative D call TRBD1 (5 bases). The input for sequencing was peripheral blood mononuclear cells (PBMCs), taken when the disease was refractory, from a patient treated with antithyroid drugs. The sequence was obtained from a female donor with Graves disease. The CDR3 DNA reads TGCGCCAGCAGCCAAGATCGCCGGGGCTGGACTGAAGCTTTCTTT. Translation: CASSQDRRGWTEAFF.